Presented here are 25 T cell receptor delta chains from one specimen sequenced in a study of delta chains in infants with herpesvirus infections. Reverse transcription of PBMC RNA used primers specific for the gamma and delta chains. TCRdb re-called the RT-PCR reads via CATT. The sample carries 300 to 400 delta-chain clones, 23% recorded once. The sequenced sample was peripheral blood, obtained at time point 1 of longitudinal follow-up. Receptor source: a human donor who was a Ugandan infant, either HIV-exposed or HIV-unexposed (not recorded which).

This clone is termed large. The J gene is TRDJ1, the V gene TRDV2; 7 bases are shared with TRDD3. The ends lost 0 bases at V and 0 bases at J; junction bases unmatched: 15. Germline V gene data show CDR1 as GEAIGNYY and CDR2 as EKD. This CDR3 is 19 amino acids long. CDR3 coding DNA: TGTGCCTGTGACACCGTTTCTGGGGGCCCCTTATCGTACACCGATAAACTCATCTTT. Its translation is CACDTVSGGPLSYTDKLIF.

As concerns this clone: One base separates it from a far larger clone, so it is likely a read error. This chain uses TRAV29/DV5 with TRDJ1; 7 bases line up with TRDD3. There are 16 residues in the CDR3. J gave up 2 bases and V 2 bases, and 12 bases lay outside the gene matches. Germline CDR1 reads NSMFDY; CDR2 reads ISSIKDK. The CDR3, as DNA: TGTGCAGCAAGTAAAGGGGGATCCCCAAGAACCGATAAACTCATCTTT. Amino acids: CAASKGGSPRTDKLIF.

In its sample, this clone is medium-sized. This rearrangement joins TRDV2 to TRDJ3, with 8 nucleotides matching TRDD3. V was pared by 1 base and J by 2 bases, with 6 bases of the junction left unmatched. This CDR3 contains 18 residues. CDR1 and CDR2 (germline): GEAIGNYY, EKD. The CDR3 is CACDTAGGITWDTRQMFF. Here the CDR3 DNA reads TGTGCCTGTGACACGGCTGGGGGAATCACCTGGGACACCCGACAGATGTTTTTC.

This clone was counted only a few times. One base separates it from a far larger clone, so it is likely a read error. Other DNA sequences in this specimen translate into the identical CDR3. This chain uses TRAV29/DV5 with TRDJ1; TRDD3 matches 7 bases. V lost 2 bases to trimming and J lost 3 bases; unmatched junction nucleotides: 13. The germline gives CDR1 NSMFDY, CDR2 ISSIKDK. The CDR3 is 16 residues long. This CDR3 reads CAASKGGSPRPDKLIF. The CDR3 region has the DNA TGTGCAGCAAGTAAAGGGGGATCTCCAAGACCCGATAAACTCATCTTT. Based on the CDR3 plus reference TRAV29/DV5 and TRDJ1, the full variable domain is DQQVKQNSPSLSVQEGRISILNCDYTNSMFDYFLWYKKYPAEGPTFLISISSIKDKNEDGRFTVFLNKSAKHLSLHIVPSQPGDSAVYFCAASKGGSPRPDKLIFGKGTRVTVEP.

By proportion, this clone is medium-sized. The chain employs TRDV1 and TRDJ3, with D possibly matching TRDD3 (5 bases). Trimming removed 2 bases at V and 1 base at J, with 27 bases between. The CDR3 extends over 23 amino acids. Germline V CDR1 and CDR2: TSWWSYY, QGS. The CDR3: CALGEVLTKRHYGESWDTRQMFF. CDR3 nucleotides: TGTGCTCTTGGGGAAGTTTTAACCAAACGGCATTATGGGGAATCCTGGGACACCCGACAGATGTTTTTC.

This clone rates as large. V gene TRDV2 combines with J gene TRDJ1, with D maybe TRDD3 (5 bases). Trimming stripped 2 bases from V and 1 base from J, with 10 bases between. The CDR3 totals 14 residues. Germline V gene sequence: CDR1 GEAIGNYY, CDR2 EKD. The CDR3 here is CACDRGTITDKLIF. The CDR3 DNA follows: TGTGCCTGTGACAGGGGAACTATCACCGATAAACTCATCTTT.

The gene calls are TRDV2 and TRDJ3; D possibly corresponds to TRDD3 (6 bases). V lost 0 bases and J 0 bases, leaving 20 bases between the germline ends. Germline V gene lookup returns CDR1 GEAIGNYY and CDR2 EKD. CDR3 size: 21 residues. The CDR3 DNA is TGTGCCTGTGACACCGGATCCCACTGGGCGATAAGCTCCTGGGACACCCGACAGATGTTTTTC. Residues: CACDTGSHWAISSWDTRQMFF.

This clone is labeled medium-sized. V and J are TRDV2 and TRDJ1, with a tentative D call TRDD3 (6 bases). CDR3 length: 21 amino acids. From germline, CDR1 is GEAIGNYY and CDR2 EKD. Between the trimmed V and J ends, which lost 3 bases and 8 bases, there was a span of 39 bases. CDR3 residues: CACDPDDDRVWGPGLREKLIF. CDR3 nucleotide sequence: TGTGCCTGTGACCCGGACGACGACCGGGTCTGGGGTCCGGGGTTGCGGGAAAAACTCATCTTT.

This clone is classed as large. This same CDR3 is encoded by further DNA sequences in the sample. V and J are TRDV1 and TRDJ1; no clear D. The CDR3 covers 14 residues. Trimming stripped 0 bases from V and 0 bases from J, with 5 bases between. Germline V gives CDR1 TSWWSYY, CDR2 QGS. CDR3 sequence: CALGELRYTDKLIF. In DNA, the CDR3 is TGTGCTCTTGGGGAACTAAGGTACACCGATAAACTCATCTTT.

In its sample, this clone is medium-sized. Given a much more abundant clone one base away, this may be a read error. The V and J genes are TRDV1 and TRDJ1, with TRDD3 matching over 9 bases. CDR3 length equals 19 residues. CDR1 is TSWWSYY, CDR2 QGS, per germline. CDR3 bases: TGTGCTCTTGGGGTAACATACGCGGGGGATACACGGTACACCGATAAACGCATCTTT. Amino acid sequence: CALGVTYAGDTRYTDKRIF.

This chain joins TRDV1 and TRDJ1; TRDD3 aligns across 8 bases. Germline V gene sequence: CDR1 TSWWSYY, CDR2 QGS. The CDR3 length is 21 residues. V lost 5 bases and J lost 0; bases outside the gene matches: 23. The CDR3 here is CALGLCGFPTLGEPNTDKLIF. The CDR3 DNA is TGTGCTCTTGGGCTCTGCGGCTTCCCTACGCTGGGGGAGCCGAACACCGATAAACTCATCTTT.

This chain uses TRDV1 with TRDJ2, with unresolved D. This CDR3 is 17 amino acids long. Germline V gene data show CDR1 as TSWWSYY and CDR2 as QGS. V was pared by 2 bases and J by 0 bases, with 13 bases between. CDR3 region: CALGEGAGRPLTAQLFF. The CDR3 DNA sequence: TGTGCTCTTGGGGAAGGGGCCGGACGGCCTTTGACAGCACAACTCTTCTTT.

On this clone itself: This DNA's translation and the protein TCRdb lists, from a much larger clone, do not match at residue 14, likely due to a read error; the protein shown is translated from the DNA. The chain carries TRDV1 and TRDJ2, with D unresolved. In germline, CDR1 is TSWWSYY, CDR2 QGS. The length of the CDR3 is 16 residues. CDR3 loop: CALGEKGLLSTAQPFF. CDR3 nucleotide sequence: TGTGCTCTTGGGGAAAAGGGGTTACTGTCGACAGCACAACCCTTCTTT.

In this sample, this clone is large. The rearrangement joins TRDV1 to TRDJ1; 9 bases match TRDD3. This CDR3 is built from 20 residues. V shed 6 bases and J 0 bases; nucleotides not matched to a gene: 20. The germline gives CDR1 TSWWSYY, CDR2 QGS. The CDR3 loop reads CALGSLGRGTGGINTDKLIF. The CDR3 DNA is TGTGCTCTTGGATCCCTAGGGAGGGGTACTGGGGGAATCAACACCGATAAACTCATCTTT.

By sample share, this clone is medium-sized. The rearrangement links TRDV2 to TRDJ3; 7 bases fit TRDD3. V shed 0 bases, J shed 0 bases, and the junction held 4 bases outside the gene matches. Germline assignment: CDR1 GEAIGNYY and CDR2 EKD. The CDR3 length is 18 residues. Here the CDR3 reads CACDTAGGFSWDTRQMFF. DNA for the CDR3: TGTGCCTGTGACACCGCCGGGGGATTCTCCTGGGACACCCGACAGATGTTTTTC.

Within the sample, this clone is large. Other DNA variants within this sample encode the same CDR3. V and J are TRDV1 and TRDJ1; 7 bases match TRDD3. Germline CDR1 is TSWWSYY and CDR2 is QGS. Unmatched junction bases numbered 29, after V lost 4 bases and J lost 0 bases. CDR3 size: 23 residues. The DNA for the CDR3 is TGTGCTCTTGGGGGCGTGATGCGGAGCCTCCCACGGGGGGGGATTTTGTACACCGATAAACTCATCTTT. This gives the protein CALGGVMRSLPRGGILYTDKLIF.

CDR3 sequence: CACDAGLGDTDKLIF. For the CDR3, the DNA is TGTGCCTGTGACGCCGGTTTGGGGGATACCGATAAACTCATCTTT. The chain employs TRDV2 and TRDJ1, with TRDD3 matching 8 bases. Losses at the gene ends were 3 bases for V and 2 bases for J; bases not matched to a gene: 7. The CDR3 totals 15 residues. Per germline, CDR1 GEAIGNYY and CDR2 EKD.

The CDR3 nucleotides read TGTGCTCTTGGGGAAACGGCCCTTCACCCCGTACTGGGGGCCGAACCAAATAAACTCATCTTT. This translates into CALGETALHPVLGAEPNKLIF. This rearrangement joins TRDV1 to TRDJ1; 8 bases fit TRDD3. After removal of 2 bases from V and 6 bases from J, the junction contained 26 bases not matched to a gene. The CDR3 length is 21 residues. Germline V gene data show CDR1 as TSWWSYY and CDR2 as QGS.

This clone is deemed medium-sized (0.01 to 0.1%). The V and J genes are TRDV1 and TRDJ1; D is possibly TRDD3 (5 bases). This CDR3 spans 17 amino acids. Germline CDR1 is TSWWSYY and CDR2 is QGS. Trimming stripped 2 bases from V and 10 bases from J, with 26 bases between. For the CDR3, the DNA is TGTGCTCTTGGGGAAGGTCGTGGGGTAGATACAACGTTCGGACTCATCTTT. Translated: CALGEGRGVDTTFGLIF.

This rearrangement joins TRDV1 to TRDJ1; 13 bases align to TRDD3. V was pared by 4 bases and J by 1 base, with 15 bases of the junction left unmatched. The CDR3 is 20 residues long. Germline CDR1 TSWWSYY, CDR2 QGS. The CDR3 reads CALGGLPGVLGDTGTDKLIF. Here the CDR3 DNA reads TGTGCTCTTGGGGGCCTTCCTGGGGTACTGGGGGATACGGGCACCGATAAACTCATCTTT.

The chain recombines TRDV2 with TRDJ1, with 13 bases matching TRDD3. This CDR3 is 17 amino acids long. V was pared by 2 bases and J by 1 base, with 6 bases of the junction left unmatched. Per the germline V gene, CDR1 is GEAIGNYY and CDR2 is EKD. This CDR3 is CACDILLGDTRTDKLIF. The CDR3 DNA is TGTGCCTGTGACATCCTACTGGGGGATACGCGCACCGATAAACTCATCTTT.

To note about this clone: Translating this DNA gives a protein that differs at residue 12 from the TCRdb one, which belongs to a much larger clone; a read error is likely, and the protein shown is this translation. The genes are TRDV1 and TRDJ2, with unresolved D. The CDR3 is 16 amino acids. Germline CDR1 and CDR2: TSWWSYY and QGS. CDR3 nucleotide sequence: TGTGCTCTTGGGGAAAAGGGGTTACTGTCGACAACACAACTCTTCTTT. As protein: CALGEKGLLSTTQLFF.

The chain has TRDV1 and TRDJ2; D unclear. CDR1 and CDR2 (germline): TSWWSYY, QGS. Trimming removed 1 base at V and 0 bases at J, with 21 bases between. This CDR3 comprises 20 residues. The CDR3 nucleotides are TGTGCTCTTGGGGAACGTCACGTCCCGCTTTACCACGCTTTGACAGCACAACTCTTCTTT. The encoded protein is CALGERHVPLYHALTAQLFF.

Points on this clone: With a far larger clone one base away, a read error is the likely cause. The identical CDR3 is also encoded by other nucleotide sequences in the sample. CDR3 in DNA: TGTGCCTGTACTGGGGGCCCAAGCTCCTGGGACACCCGACAGATGTTTTTT. Its translation is CACTGGPSSWDTRQMFF. J is TRDJ3 and V is TRDV2; TRDD3 matches 8 bases. The germline V gene has CDR1 GEAIGNYY and CDR2 EKD. CDR3 size: 17 residues.

Concerning this clone: This could be a read error, since a much larger clone is one nucleotide away. This CDR3 is also generated by other DNA sequences in the sample. The J gene is TRDJ2, the V gene TRDV2; TRDD3 agrees at 12 bases. V gave up 2 bases and J gave up 2 bases; unmatched junction bases: 2. CDR1 is GEAIGNYY and CDR2 is EKD in the germline V gene. There are 16 residues in the CDR3. CDR3 DNA sequence: TGTGCCTGTGACATACTGGGGGATACCTTGACAGCACAACTCTTCTTT. This translates into CACDILGDTLTAQLFF.